The text below deals with one TCR beta chain. Its antigen is undetermined. The data originate from a study of CD8 T cells in ankylosing spondylitis. TCRdb processed the 5' RACE reads anew with MiXCR; each CDR3 protein has one entry. The sample contains about 400,000 distinct CDR3 sequences, 20% to 25% of which appear only once. Study-level results: Relatively scarce in peripheral blood, disease-linked clones were CD8+. A TCR beta motif of fewer than ten highly homologous variants seemed to mark ankylosing spondylitis blood. There was reportedly significant enrichment of clones that were disease-linked in matched ankylosing spondylitis synovial fluid.

CDR1 SGHRS and CDR2 YFSETQ come from the germline V gene. Germline trimming cut 3 bases from V and 2 bases from J; bases unmatched to any gene: 7. This CDR3 is 15 amino acids long. Sequenced: blood, either unsorted or a sorted T cell fraction (not recorded which). The chain combines TRBV5-1 with TRBJ2-7; 8 positions match TRBD2. The sequence was obtained from a male donor with ankylosing spondylitis. The CDR3 coding sequence is TGCGCCAGCAGCTCAAATAGCGGGGTAGCCTACGAGCAGTACTTC. Amino acid sequence: CASSSNSGVAYEQYF.